The 3 T cell receptor beta chains given below trace back to one sample, sequenced in a study of molecular identifiers for immune sequencing clone quantification. Using its own MiXCR run on the PCR reads, TCRdb lists one record per CDR3 protein. The data contain over 50,000 distinct CDR3 sequences, roughly 38% of them singletons. The sample was naive CD8+ T cells from blood, with Jurkat cell RNA spiked in. The subset was: FACS-sorted CD8+CD4-CCR7+CD45RA+ naive T cells. The receptor set was obtained from a human donor in good health. Some libraries in this study had Jurkat cell RNA spiked in.

This clonotype was picked up many times. This chain links TRBV15 with TRBJ2-2, with TRBD1 identical over 7 bases. This CDR3 spans 15 amino acids. CDR1 is LNHNV, CDR2 YYDKDF, per germline (reference sequence). V dropped 5 bases and J dropped 1; count of bases not matched to a gene: 4. CDR3 coding DNA: TGTGCCACCAGCGGAAGACAGGGGAACACCGGGGAGCTGTTTTTT. It yields the protein CATSGRQGNTGELFF.

At least ten counts were recorded for this clonotype. The chain uses TRBV27 and TRBJ1-5; D might be TRBD1 (6 bases). The germline V gene encodes CDR1 MNHEY and CDR2 SMNVEV (reference sequence). V shed 2 bases and J shed 4 bases, with 12 bases lying between them. CDR3 length: 15 residues. CDR3 protein: CASSLTGTPNQPQHF. Written as DNA, the CDR3 is TGTGCCAGCAGTTTAACAGGGACCCCTAATCAGCCCCAGCATTTT.

This clonotype was seen only a few times. This chain joins TRBV7-9 and TRBJ2-5, with D maybe TRBD1 (6 bases). Germline CDR1 and CDR2: SEHNR and FQNEAQ (reference sequence). The V and J ends lost 6 bases and 1 base respectively, with 12 bases between them. The CDR3 covers 14 residues. The CDR3 sequence is CASRTGTTQETQYF. In DNA form, the CDR3 reads TGTGCCAGCAGAACCGGGACAACCCAAGAGACCCAGTACTTC.